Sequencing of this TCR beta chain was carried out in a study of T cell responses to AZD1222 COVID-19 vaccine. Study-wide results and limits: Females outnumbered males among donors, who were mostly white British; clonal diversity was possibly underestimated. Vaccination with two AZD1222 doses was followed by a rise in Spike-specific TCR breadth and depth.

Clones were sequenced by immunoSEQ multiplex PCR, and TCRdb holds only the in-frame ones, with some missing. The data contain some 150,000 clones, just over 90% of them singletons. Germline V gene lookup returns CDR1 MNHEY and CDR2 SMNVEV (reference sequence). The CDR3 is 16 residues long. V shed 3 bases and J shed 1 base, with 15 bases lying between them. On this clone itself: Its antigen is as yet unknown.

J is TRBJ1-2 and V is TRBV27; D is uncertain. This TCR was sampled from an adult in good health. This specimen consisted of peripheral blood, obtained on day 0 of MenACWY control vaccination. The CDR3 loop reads CASSFLDPRGNYGYTF. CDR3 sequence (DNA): TGTGCCAGCAGTTTCTTGGACCCTCGGGGTAACTATGGCTACACCTTC.